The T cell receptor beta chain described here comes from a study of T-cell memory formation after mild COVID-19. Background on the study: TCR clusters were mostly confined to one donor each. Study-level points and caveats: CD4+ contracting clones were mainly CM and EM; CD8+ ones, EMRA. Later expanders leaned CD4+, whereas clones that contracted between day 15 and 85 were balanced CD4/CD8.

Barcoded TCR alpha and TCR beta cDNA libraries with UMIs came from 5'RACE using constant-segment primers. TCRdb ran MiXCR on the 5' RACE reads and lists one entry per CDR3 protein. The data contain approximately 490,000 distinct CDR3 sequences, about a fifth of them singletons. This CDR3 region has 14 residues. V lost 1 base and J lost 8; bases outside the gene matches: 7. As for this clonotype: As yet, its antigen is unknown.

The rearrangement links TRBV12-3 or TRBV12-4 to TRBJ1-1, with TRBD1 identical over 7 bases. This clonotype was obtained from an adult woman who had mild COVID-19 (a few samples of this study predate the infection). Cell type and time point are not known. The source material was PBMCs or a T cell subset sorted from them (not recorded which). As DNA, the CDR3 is TGTGCCAGCAGTTTAGAGACAGGGCTGATCGAAGCTTTCTTT. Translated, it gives CASSLETGLIEAFF.